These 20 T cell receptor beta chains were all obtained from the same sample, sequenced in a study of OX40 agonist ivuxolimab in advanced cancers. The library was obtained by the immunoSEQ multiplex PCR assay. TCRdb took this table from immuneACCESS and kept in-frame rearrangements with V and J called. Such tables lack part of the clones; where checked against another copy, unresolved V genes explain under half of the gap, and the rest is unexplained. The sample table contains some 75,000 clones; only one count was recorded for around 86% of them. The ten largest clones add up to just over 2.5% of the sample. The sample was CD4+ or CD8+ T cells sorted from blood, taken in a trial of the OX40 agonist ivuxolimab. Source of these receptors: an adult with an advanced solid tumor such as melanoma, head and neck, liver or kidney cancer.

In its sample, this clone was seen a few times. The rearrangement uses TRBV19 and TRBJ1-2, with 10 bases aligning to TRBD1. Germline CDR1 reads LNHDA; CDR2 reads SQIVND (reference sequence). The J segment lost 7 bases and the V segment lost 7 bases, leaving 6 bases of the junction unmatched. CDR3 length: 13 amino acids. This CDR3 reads CASTFDRGLGYTF. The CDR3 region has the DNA TGTGCCAGTACCTTCGACAGGGGGCTTGGCTACACCTTC.

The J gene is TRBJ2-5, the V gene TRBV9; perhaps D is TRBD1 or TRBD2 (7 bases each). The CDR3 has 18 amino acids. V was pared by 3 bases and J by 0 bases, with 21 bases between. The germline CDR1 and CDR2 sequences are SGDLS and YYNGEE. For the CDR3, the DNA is TGTGCCAGCAGCGCCTACGGGAGGACAGGAGCCGACCAAGAGACCCAGTACTTC. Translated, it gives CASSAYGRTGADQETQYF. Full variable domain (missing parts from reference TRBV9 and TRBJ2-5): DSGVTQTPKHLITATGQRVTLRCSPRSGDLSVYWYQQSLDQGLQFLIQYYNGEERAKGNILERFSAQQFPDLHSELNLSSLELGDSALYFCASSAYGRTGADQETQYFGPGTRLLVL.

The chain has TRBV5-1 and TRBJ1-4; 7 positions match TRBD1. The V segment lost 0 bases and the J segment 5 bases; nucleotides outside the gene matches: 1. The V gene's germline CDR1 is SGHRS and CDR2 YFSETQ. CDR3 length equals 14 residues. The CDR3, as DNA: TGCGCCAGCAGCTTGGGACAGGGAAATGAAAAACTGTTTTTT. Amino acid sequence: CASSLGQGNEKLFF.

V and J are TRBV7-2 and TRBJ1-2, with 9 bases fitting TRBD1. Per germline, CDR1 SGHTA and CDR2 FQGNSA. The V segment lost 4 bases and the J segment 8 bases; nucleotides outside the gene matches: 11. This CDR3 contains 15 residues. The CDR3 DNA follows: TGTGCCAGCAGCTCCTTACAGGGGGCTCAAGGAGGCTACACCTTC. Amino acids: CASSSLQGAQGGYTF.

The CDR3 nucleotides are TGTGCCAGTAAAGGACAGGGCCCGGAAGAGACCCAGTACTTC. Its translation: CASKGQGPEETQYF. V gene TRBV6-5 combines with J gene TRBJ2-5; TRBD1 matches at 8 bases. The CDR3 loop spans 14 amino acids. Losses at the gene ends were 9 bases for V and 3 bases for J; bases not matched to a gene: 9. Germline V lookup: CDR1 MNHEY, CDR2 SVGAGI.

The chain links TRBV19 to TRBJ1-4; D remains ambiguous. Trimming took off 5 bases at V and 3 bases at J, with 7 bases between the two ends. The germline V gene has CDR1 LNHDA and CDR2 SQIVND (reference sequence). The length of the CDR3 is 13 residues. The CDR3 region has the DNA TGTGCCAGTAGTCGTGGGGCTAATGAAAAACTGTTTTTT. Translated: CASSRGANEKLFF.

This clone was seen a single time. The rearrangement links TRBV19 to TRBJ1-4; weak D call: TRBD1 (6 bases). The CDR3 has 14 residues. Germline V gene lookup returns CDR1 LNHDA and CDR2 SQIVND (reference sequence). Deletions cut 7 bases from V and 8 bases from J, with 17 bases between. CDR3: CASTPGGAGEKLFF. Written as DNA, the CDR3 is TGTGCCAGTACTCCGGGGGGCGCGGGAGAAAAACTGTTTTTT. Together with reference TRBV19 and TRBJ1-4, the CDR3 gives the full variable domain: DGGITQSPKYLFRKEGQNVTLSCEQNLNHDAMYWYRQDPGQGLRLIYYSQIVNDFQKGDIAEGYSVSREKKESFPLTVTSAQKNPTAFYLCASTPGGAGEKLFFGSGTQLSVL.

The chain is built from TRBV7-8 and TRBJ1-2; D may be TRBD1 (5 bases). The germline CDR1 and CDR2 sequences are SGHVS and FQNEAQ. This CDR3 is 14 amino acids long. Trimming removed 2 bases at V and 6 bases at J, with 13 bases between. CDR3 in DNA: TGTGCCAGCAGCTTAAATGGCCAGGGTGATGGCTACACCTTC. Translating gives CASSLNGQGDGYTF.

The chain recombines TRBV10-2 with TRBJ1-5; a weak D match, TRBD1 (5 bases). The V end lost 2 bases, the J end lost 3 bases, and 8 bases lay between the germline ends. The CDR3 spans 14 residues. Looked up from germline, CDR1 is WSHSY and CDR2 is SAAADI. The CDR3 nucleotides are TGCGCCAGCAGTGAGAGACAGTTCAATCAGCCCCAGCATTTT. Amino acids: CASSERQFNQPQHF.

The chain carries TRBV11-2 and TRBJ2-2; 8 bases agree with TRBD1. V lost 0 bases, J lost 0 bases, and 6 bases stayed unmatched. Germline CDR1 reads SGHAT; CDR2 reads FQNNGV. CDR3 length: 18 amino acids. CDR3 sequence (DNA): TGTGCCAGCAGCTTAGAGTCCCTGACAGGGGCGAACACCGGGGAGCTGTTTTTT. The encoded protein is CASSLESLTGANTGELFF.

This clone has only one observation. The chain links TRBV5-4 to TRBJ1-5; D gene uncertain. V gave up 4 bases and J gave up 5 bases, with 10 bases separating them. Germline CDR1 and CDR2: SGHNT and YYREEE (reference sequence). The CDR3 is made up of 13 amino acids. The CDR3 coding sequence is TGTGCCAGCAGCCGGGGTGGGGATCAGCCCCAGCATTTT. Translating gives CASSRGGDQPQHF.

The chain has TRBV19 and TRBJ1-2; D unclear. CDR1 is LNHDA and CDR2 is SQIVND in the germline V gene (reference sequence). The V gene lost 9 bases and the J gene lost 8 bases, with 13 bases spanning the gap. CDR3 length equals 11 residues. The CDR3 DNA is TGTGCCAGCGGACGGGCGGAAGGCTACACCTTC. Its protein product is CASGRAEGYTF.

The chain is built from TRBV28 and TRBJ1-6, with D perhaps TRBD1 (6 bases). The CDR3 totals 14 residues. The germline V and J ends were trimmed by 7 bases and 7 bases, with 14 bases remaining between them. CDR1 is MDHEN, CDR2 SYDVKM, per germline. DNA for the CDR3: TGTGCCAGCATACCCACAGGGAACAATTCACCCCTCCACTTT. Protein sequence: CASIPTGNNSPLHF.

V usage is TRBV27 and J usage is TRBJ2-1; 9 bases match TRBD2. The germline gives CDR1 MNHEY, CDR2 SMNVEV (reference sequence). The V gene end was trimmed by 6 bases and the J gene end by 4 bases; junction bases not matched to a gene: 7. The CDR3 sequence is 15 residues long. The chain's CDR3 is CASSPGTSTYNEQFF. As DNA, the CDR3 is TGTGCCAGCAGCCCCGGGACTAGCACGTACAATGAGCAGTTCTTC.

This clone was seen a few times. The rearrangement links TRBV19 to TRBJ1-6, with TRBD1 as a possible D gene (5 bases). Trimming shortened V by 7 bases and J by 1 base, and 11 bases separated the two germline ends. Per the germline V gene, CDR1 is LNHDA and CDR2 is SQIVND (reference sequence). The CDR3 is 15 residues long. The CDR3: CASKRGASYNSPLHF. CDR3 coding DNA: TGTGCCAGTAAGAGGGGTGCTTCCTATAATTCACCCCTCCACTTT.

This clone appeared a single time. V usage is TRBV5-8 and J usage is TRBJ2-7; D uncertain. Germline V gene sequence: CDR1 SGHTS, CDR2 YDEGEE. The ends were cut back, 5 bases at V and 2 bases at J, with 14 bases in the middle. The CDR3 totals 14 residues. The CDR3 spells CASRINVLTYEQYF. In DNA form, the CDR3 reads TGTGCCAGCAGGATAAACGTCCTGACCTACGAGCAGTACTTC.

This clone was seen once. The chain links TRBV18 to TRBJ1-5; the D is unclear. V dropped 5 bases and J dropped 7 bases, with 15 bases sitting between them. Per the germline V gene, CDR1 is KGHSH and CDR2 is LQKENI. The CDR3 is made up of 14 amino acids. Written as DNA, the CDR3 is TGTGCCAGCTCAACAGCGGGCGCAGGACAGCCCCAGCATTTT. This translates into CASSTAGAGQPQHF.

The CDR3 nucleotides are TGTGCCAGCAGCTTTGGAGGGGGCGAGTACAATGAGCAGTTCTTC. This gives the protein CASSFGGGEYNEQFF. The gene calls are TRBV5-4 and TRBJ2-1, with TRBD1 as a possible D gene (7 bases). Germline V gene data show CDR1 as SGHNT and CDR2 as YYREEE (reference sequence). Trimming stripped 2 bases from V and 4 bases from J, with 13 bases between. There are 15 residues in the CDR3.

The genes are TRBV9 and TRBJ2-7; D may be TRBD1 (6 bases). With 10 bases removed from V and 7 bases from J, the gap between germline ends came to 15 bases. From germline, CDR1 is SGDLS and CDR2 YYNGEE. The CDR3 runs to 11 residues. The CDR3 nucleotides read TGTGCCTGCCGACAGGACATAGAGCAGTACGTC. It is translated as CACRQDIEQYV.

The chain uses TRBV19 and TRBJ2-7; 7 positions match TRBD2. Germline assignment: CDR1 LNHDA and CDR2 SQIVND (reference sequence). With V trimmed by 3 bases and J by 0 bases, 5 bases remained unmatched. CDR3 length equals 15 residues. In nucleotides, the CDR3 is TGTGCCAGTAGTATCGGGGAGGGAGTCTCCTACGAGCAGTACGTC. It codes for CASSIGEGVSYEQYV.